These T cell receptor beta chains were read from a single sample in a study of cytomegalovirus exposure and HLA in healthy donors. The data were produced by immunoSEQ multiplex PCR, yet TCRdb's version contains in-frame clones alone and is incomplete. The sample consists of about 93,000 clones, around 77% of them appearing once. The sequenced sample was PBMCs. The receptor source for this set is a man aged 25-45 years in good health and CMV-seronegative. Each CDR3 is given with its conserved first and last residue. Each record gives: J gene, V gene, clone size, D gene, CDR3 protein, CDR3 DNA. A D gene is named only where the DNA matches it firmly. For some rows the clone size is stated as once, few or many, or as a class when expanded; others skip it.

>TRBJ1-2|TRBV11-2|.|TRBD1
CASSSDRGLTRGYTF
TGTGCCAGCAGCTCAGACAGGGGGCTGACCCGTGGCTACACCTTC
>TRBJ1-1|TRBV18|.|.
CASSPLQPLNTEAFF
TGTGCCAGCTCACCATTACAGCCCCTGAACACTGAAGCTTTCTTT
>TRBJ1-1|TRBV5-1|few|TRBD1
CASSLGSGGAFF
TGCGCCAGCAGCTTGGGATCAGGGGGAGCTTTCTTT
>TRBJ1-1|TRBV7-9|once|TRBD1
CSSSHQGDTEAFF
TGTTCCAGCAGCCATCAGGGGGACACTGAAGCTTTCTTT
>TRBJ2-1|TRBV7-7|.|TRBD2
CASSLVSGGAYNEQFF
TGTGCCAGCAGCTTAGTTAGCGGGGGGGCTTACAATGAGCAGTTCTTC
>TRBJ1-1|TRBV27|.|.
CASSLAPGQNTEAFF
TGTGCCAGCAGTTTAGCCCCAGGACAGAACACTGAAGCTTTCTTT
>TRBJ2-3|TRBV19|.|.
CASSVGGPVTDTQYF
TGTGCCAGTAGCGTTGGGGGCCCCGTGACAGATACGCAGTATTTT
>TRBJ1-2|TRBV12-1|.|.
CASSSKTGGWGGYTF
TGTGCCAGCAGCTCCAAGACAGGGGGATGGGGTGGCTACACCTTC
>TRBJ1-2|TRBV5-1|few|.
CASSSQGLEGYTF
TGCGCCAGCAGCTCACAGGGTTTGGAGGGCTACACCTTC
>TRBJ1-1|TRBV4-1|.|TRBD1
CASSQVRGRNTEAFF
TGCGCCAGCAGCCAAGTGAGGGGGCGGAACACTGAAGCTTTCTTT
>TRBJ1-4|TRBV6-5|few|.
CASSPTATNEKLFF
TGTGCCAGCAGTCCGACTGCAACTAATGAAAAACTGTTTTTT
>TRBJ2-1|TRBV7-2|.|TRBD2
CASSSTSGGANEQFF
TGTGCCAGCAGCTCGACTAGCGGGGGGGCCAATGAGCAGTTCTTC
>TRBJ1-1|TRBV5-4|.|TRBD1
CASSLTGGQVGTEAFF
TGTGCCAGCAGCTTAACAGGGGGGCAGGTCGGCACTGAAGCTTTCTTT
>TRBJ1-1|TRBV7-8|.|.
CASSLARGWTEAFF
TGTGCCAGCAGCTTAGCTCGGGGGTGGACTGAAGCTTTCTTT
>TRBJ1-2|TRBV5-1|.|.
CASSGTTGYGLGGYTF
TGCGCCAGCAGCGGAACAACAGGGTACGGACTTGGTGGCTACACCTTC
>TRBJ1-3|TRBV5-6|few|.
CASSLDDSRSGNTIYF
TGTGCCAGCAGCTTGGATGATAGCCGCTCTGGAAACACCATATATTTT
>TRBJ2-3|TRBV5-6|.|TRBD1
CASSLLLQGANTQYF
TGTGCCAGCAGCTTGTTATTACAGGGGGCAAATACGCAGTATTTT
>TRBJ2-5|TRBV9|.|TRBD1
CASSVGQGLTQYF
TGTGCCAGCAGCGTAGGACAGGGATTGACCCAGTACTTC
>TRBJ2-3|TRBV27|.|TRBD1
CASSLNGTGADTQYF
TGTGCCAGCAGTTTAAATGGGACAGGGGCGGATACGCAGTATTTT
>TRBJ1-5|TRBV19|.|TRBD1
CASRKGTVSNQPQHF
TGTGCCAGTAGAAAGGGGACAGTCTCCAATCAGCCCCAGCATTTT
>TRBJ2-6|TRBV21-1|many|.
CASSTERLAGDSGANVLTF
TGTGCCAGCAGCACAGAAAGGCTAGCGGGGGACTCTGGGGCCAACGTCCTGACTTTC
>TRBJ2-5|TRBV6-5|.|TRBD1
CASNAPDRGRETQYF
TGTGCCAGCAACGCTCCTGACAGGGGGCGGGAGACCCAGTACTTC
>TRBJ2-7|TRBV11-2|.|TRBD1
CASSGGQGIEQYF
TGTGCCAGCAGTGGGGGACAGGGTATCGAGCAGTACTTC
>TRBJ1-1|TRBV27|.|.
CASSLYRDMNTEAFF
TGTGCCAGCAGTTTGTACAGGGACATGAACACTGAAGCTTTCTTT
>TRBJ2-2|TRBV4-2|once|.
CASSRQVANTGELFF
TGTGCCAGCAGCCGACAGGTAGCGAACACCGGGGAGCTGTTTTTT
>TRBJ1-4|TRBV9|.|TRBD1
CASSATGGNEKLFF
TGTGCCAGCAGCGCGACAGGGGGAAACGAAAAACTGTTTTTT
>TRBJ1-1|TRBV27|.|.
CASSSLQVDGGYTEAFF
TGTGCCAGCAGTTCTTTACAGGTGGATGGGGGGTACACTGAAGCTTTCTTT